This T cell receptor (beta chain) was sequenced for a study of blood T cells in healthy people across ages. Deletions cut 5 bases from V and 11 bases from J, with 13 bases between. The CDR3 spans 12 residues. Germline CDR1 is MDHEN and CDR2 is SYDVKM. The second PCR ran about 6 to 12 cycles with a sample-barcoded 5' primer and J-beta primers. MiXCR, run by TCRdb on the 5' RACE reads, gives a single entry per CDR3 protein. The data show more than 600,000 distinct CDR3 sequences, roughly 25% seen once. These data are also associated with another study on T cells of mothers and their children.

The specimen was blood. The V call is TRBV28, the J call TRBJ2-1; the D call may be TRBD1 or TRBD2 (5 bases each). The TCR was taken from a boy aged 5-17 years in good health. The CDR3 sequence is CASSASGRKQFF. The DNA of the CDR3 is TGTGCCAGCAGTGCATCAGGGAGAAAGCAGTTCTTC.